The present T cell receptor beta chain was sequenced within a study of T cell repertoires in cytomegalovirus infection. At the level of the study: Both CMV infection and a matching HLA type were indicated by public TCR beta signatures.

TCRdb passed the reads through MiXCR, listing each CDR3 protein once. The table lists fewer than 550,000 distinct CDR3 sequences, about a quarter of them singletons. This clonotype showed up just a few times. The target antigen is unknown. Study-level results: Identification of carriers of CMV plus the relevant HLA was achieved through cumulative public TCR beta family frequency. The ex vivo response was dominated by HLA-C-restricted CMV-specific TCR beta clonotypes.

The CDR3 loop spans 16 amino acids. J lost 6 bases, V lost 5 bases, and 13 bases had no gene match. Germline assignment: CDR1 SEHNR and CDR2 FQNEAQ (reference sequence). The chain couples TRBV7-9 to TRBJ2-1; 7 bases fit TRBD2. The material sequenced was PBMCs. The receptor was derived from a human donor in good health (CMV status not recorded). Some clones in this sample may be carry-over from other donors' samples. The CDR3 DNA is TGTGCCAGCAGCCCGACCCGCGGGAGTAAAGGCAATGAGCAGTTCTTC. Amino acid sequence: CASSPTRGSKGNEQFF.